This is a list of T cell receptor beta chains from one sample in a study of T cells in Graves' hyperthyroidism and ophthalmopathy. TCRdb analysed the multiplex PCR reads with MiXCR anew, one entry per CDR3 protein. The data show roughly 170,000 distinct CDR3 sequences, with about 18% seen just once and around 29% held by the top ten. The specimen sequenced was blood. The receptors were gathered from a woman in her forties or fifties with Graves' hyperthyroidism. Both conserved end residues are part of each CDR3. The D gene is left open where the match is weak. Part of the rows lack a size; the others show once, few, many or a class for expanded clones.

>TRBJ2-5|many|TRBV19|.
CASSIGQQETQYF
TGTGCCAGTAGTATTGGGCAGCAAGAGACCCAGTACTTC
>TRBJ1-1|many|TRBV7-3|.
CASSLQPWTEAFF
TGTGCCAGCAGCTTACAACCGTGGACTGAAGCTTTCTTT
>TRBJ1-1|.|TRBV5-6|.
CASSFGIFLEAFF
TGTGCCAGCAGCTTCGGTATCTTTCTTGAAGCTTTCTTT
>TRBJ2-5|many|TRBV11-2|.
CASSLAAQETQYF
TGTGCCAGCAGCTTAGCGGCCCAAGAGACCCAGTACTTC
>TRBJ2-1|many|TRBV7-8|.
CASRQKDTSYNEQFF
TGTGCCAGCAGACAGAAAGACACCTCCTACAATGAGCAGTTCTTC
>TRBJ1-2|few|TRBV7-9|TRBD1
CASSLSPGTGSGGYTF
TGTGCCAGCAGCTTATCGCCCGGGACAGGGAGCGGTGGCTACACCTTC
>TRBJ1-1|few|TRBV4-3|.
CASSFGVVNTEAFF
TGCGCCAGCAGCTTTGGGGTCGTGAACACTGAAGCTTTCTTT
>TRBJ1-1|many|TRBV28|.
CASSLLSRDEAFF
TGTGCCAGCAGTTTGTTATCCCGGGATGAAGCTTTCTTT
>TRBJ2-1|.|TRBV7-9|.
CASSPQDRYNEQFF
TGTGCCAGCAGCCCACAGGACAGATACAATGAGCAGTTCTTC
>TRBJ1-1|once|TRBV10-3|.
CASSYRREGTEAFF
TGTGCCAGCAGTTACCGGAGGGAGGGCACTGAAGCTTTCTTT
>TRBJ1-4|many|TRBV6-1|.
CASRTPGRREKLFF
TGTGCCAGCAGGACCCCCGGGAGGCGGGAAAAACTGTTTTTT
>TRBJ1-3|many|TRBV6-1|.
CASSVWVMGTSGNTIYF
TGTGCCAGCAGTGTTTGGGTCATGGGGACCTCTGGAAACACCATATATTTT
>TRBJ2-1|many|TRBV19|.
CASTDPGGKNNEQFF
TGTGCCAGTACCGACCCAGGTGGAAAGAACAATGAGCAGTTCTTC
>TRBJ2-3|.|TRBV7-2|TRBD2
CASSSLAGGPTDTQYF
TGTGCCAGCAGCTCCCTAGCGGGGGGCCCCACAGATACGCAGTATTTT
>TRBJ2-5|.|TRBV7-2|.
CASSLLVLGGAQETQYF
TGTGCCAGCAGCTTACTCGTCTTGGGCGGGGCCCAAGAGACCCAGTACTTC
>TRBJ1-1|.|TRBV5-6|.
CASSKLRGFGTEAFF
TGTGCCAGCAGCAAATTACGGGGGTTTGGCACTGAAGCTTTCTTT
>TRBJ1-1|many|TRBV28|.
CASSFNRKGSGTEAFF
TGTGCCAGCAGTTTTAACCGAAAGGGGAGTGGGACTGAAGCTTTCTTT
>TRBJ1-5|few|TRBV10-3|.
CAIRKEGNQPQHF
TGTGCCATCAGGAAGGAGGGCAATCAGCCCCAGCATTTT
>TRBJ1-1|many|TRBV7-9|.
CASSSPENTEAFF
TGTGCCAGCAGCTCTCCAGAGAACACTGAAGCTTTCTTT
>TRBJ2-7|many|TRBV5-1|.
CASSFIGVPEQYF
TGCGCCAGCAGCTTTATAGGGGTGCCCGAGCAGTACTTC
>TRBJ2-1|many|TRBV9|TRBD2
CASSSPGTSGGLHNEQFF
TGTGCCAGCAGCTCCCCCGGGACTAGCGGGGGCCTTCACAATGAGCAGTTCTTC
>TRBJ2-2|many|TRBV5-1|.
CASKGTPNTGELFF
TGCGCCAGCAAAGGGACACCGAACACCGGGGAGCTGTTTTTT
>TRBJ2-3|many|TRBV9|.
CASSLNFLGTDTQYF
TGTGCCAGCAGCCTGAACTTTCTTGGCACAGATACGCAGTATTTT
>TRBJ2-7|many|TRBV28|.
CASTLNYEQYF
TGTGCCAGCACCCTTAACTACGAGCAGTACTTC
>TRBJ1-6|many|TRBV20-1|TRBD1
CSAARDRGPYSPLHF
TGCAGTGCTGCTCGGGACAGGGGGCCGTATTCACCCCTCCACTTT
>TRBJ2-7|many|TRBV18|.
CASSPLIGTYEQYF
TGTGCCAGCTCACCACTGATTGGTACCTACGAGCAGTACTTC
>TRBJ1-5|many|TRBV6-1|TRBD1
CASSSGTGFSGPQHF
TGTGCCAGCAGTAGCGGGACAGGGTTCTCCGGGCCCCAGCATTTT
>TRBJ1-4|.|TRBV12-3/TRBV12-4|.
CASSLGSPNEKLFF
TGTGCCAGCAGTTTAGGCAGCCCCAATGAAAAACTGTTTTTT
>TRBJ1-1|many|TRBV7-9|TRBD1
CASTPGTGRATTEAFF
TGTGCCAGCACCCCTGGGACAGGGAGAGCGACCACTGAAGCTTTCTTT
>TRBJ1-5|.|TRBV19|.
CASSIPGNQPQHF
TGTGCCAGTAGTATTCCGGGAAATCAGCCCCAGCATTTT
>TRBJ2-1|many|TRBV6-1|.
CASSVGESYNEQFF
TGTGCCAGCAGTGTTGGGGAATCCTACAATGAGCAGTTCTTC
>TRBJ2-5|many|TRBV19|TRBD1
CASSPTGDEKTQYF
TGTGCCAGTAGCCCGACAGGGGATGAGAAGACCCAGTACTTC
>TRBJ2-1|many|TRBV3-1|.
CASSRVSSYNEQFF
TGTGCCAGCAGCCGGGTTAGCTCCTACAATGAGCAGTTCTTC
>TRBJ2-1|many|TRBV11-2|TRBD1
CASSQGTGFYNEQFF
TGTGCCAGCAGCCAGGGGACAGGATTCTACAATGAGCAGTTCTTC
>TRBJ2-3|many|TRBV2|TRBD2
CASSAQWRGNTDTQYF
TGTGCCAGCAGTGCCCAGTGGCGGGGGAACACAGATACGCAGTATTTT
>TRBJ1-1|many|TRBV6-2/TRBV6-3|.
CASSYGYSTMTEAFF
TGTGCCAGCAGTTATGGGTACAGTACAATGACTGAAGCTTTCTTT
>TRBJ1-1|many|TRBV9|.
CASSTGTPGTEAFF
TGTGCCAGCAGCACCGGGACACCCGGTACGGAAGCTTTCTTT
>TRBJ2-5|.|TRBV7-7|.
CASSLFGQETQYF
TGTGCTAGCAGCTTATTCGGCCAAGAGACCCAGTACTTC
>TRBJ1-2|.|TRBV10-3|.
CAISDRREDGYTF
TGTGCCATCAGTGACAGGCGCGAGGACGGCTACACCTTC
>TRBJ1-1|many|TRBV6-2/TRBV6-3|.
CASSYWRGKRNTEAFF
TGTGCCAGCAGTTACTGGAGAGGAAAGCGGAACACTGAAGCTTTCTTT
>TRBJ2-3|many|TRBV29-1|.
CSVDEMRHLSTDTQYF
TGCAGCGTTGATGAGATGAGACACCTTAGCACAGATACGCAGTATTTT
>TRBJ2-1|many|TRBV3-1|.
CASSQGTRGNEQFF
TGTGCCAGCAGCCAAGGGACCCGAGGGAATGAGCAGTTCTTC
>TRBJ1-5|.|TRBV12-3/TRBV12-4|.
CASSRWTENQPQRF
TGTGCCAGCAGCCGCTGGACAGAAAATCAGCCCCAGCGTTTT
>TRBJ1-5|many|TRBV6-1|.
CASSPGRTFDQPQHF
TGTGCCAGCAGCCCCGGGCGGACATTCGATCAGCCCCAGCATTTT
>TRBJ2-5|many|TRBV20-1|.
CSARDAGSQETQYF
TGCAGTGCTAGAGATGCGGGGAGCCAAGAGACCCAGTACTTC
>TRBJ2-2|many|TRBV10-3|.
CAIRLGELFF
TGTGCCATCCGGTTAGGGGAGCTGTTTTTT